The rows below give T cell receptor beta chains drawn from one sample of a study of blood T cell repertoires in COVID-19. Libraries were prepared by immunoSEQ multiplex PCR; TCRdb keeps only in-frame clonotypes and omits some of them. In the table there are approximately 190,000 clones, 75% to 85% of which are singletons. The sequencing sample was made of peripheral blood. These receptors were collected from a man in his 60s with acute or convalescent COVID-19. CDR3s include the opening cysteine and the closing phenylalanine or tryptophan. A D gene is named only where the DNA matches it firmly. A row's size may be missing; if present it is once, few, many or a size class.

TGTGCCAGCAGCCCGGACAGTTCTGGGGCCAACGTCCTGACTTTC	CASSPDSSGANVLTF	TRBJ2-6	-	TRBV3-1/TRBV3-2	-
TGTGCCAGCAGTTACTCGGTCCGAGGGGAGCAGTACTTC	CASSYSVRGEQYF	TRBJ2-7	once	TRBV6-5	-
TGTGCCAGCAGTTACGGGACTACCGCCACCGGGGAGCTGTTTTTT	CASSYGTTATGELFF	TRBJ2-2	-	TRBV6-5	TRBD2
TGTGCCAGCAGCCGATACCTAACCGGGGAGCTGTTTTTT	CASSRYLTGELFF	TRBJ2-2	-	TRBV7-9	-
TGTGCCGGTGGCCGGGACAGGGGGAGGAATGAGCAGTTCTTC	CAGGRDRGRNEQFF	TRBJ2-1	-	TRBV6-5	TRBD1
TGTGCCAGCAATGAACAGGGGTGGAATCAGCCCCAGCATTTT	CASNEQGWNQPQHF	TRBJ1-5	-	TRBV6-1	TRBD1
TGTGCCAGCAAATGGGGGGACACCGGGGAGCTGTTTTTT	CASKWGDTGELFF	TRBJ2-2	-	TRBV7-9	-
TGTGCCAGCAGCCCCCCGGGAGGGACGGGAAACACCATATATTTT	CASSPPGGTGNTIYF	TRBJ1-3	once	TRBV11-2	-
TGTGCCAGCATTCCACTCGGACTAGCGGATCCCCCCGAGCAGTTCTTC	CASIPLGLADPPEQFF	TRBJ2-1	-	TRBV27	TRBD2
TGTGCCAGCAGTCCGGGACAGGGACCCTATGGCTACACCTTC	CASSPGQGPYGYTF	TRBJ1-2	-	TRBV6-4	TRBD1
TGTGCCAGCAGCGTACAGGGAGGGAGTCAGCCCCAGCATTTT	CASSVQGGSQPQHF	TRBJ1-5	-	TRBV9	-
TGTGCCAGCAGACTCGTGGAGGCGACCGGGGAGCTGTTTTTT	CASRLVEATGELFF	TRBJ2-2	-	TRBV5-8	-
TGCGCCAGCTACAGGCCCCCTTCCTACGAGCAGTACTTC	CASYRPPSYEQYF	TRBJ2-7	-	TRBV4-3	-
TGCGCCAGCAGCCAAGGACAGGGGGCTGGAAACACCATATATTTT	CASSQGQGAGNTIYF	TRBJ1-3	-	TRBV5-1	TRBD1
TGTGCCAGCAGTTTAGCGGGGACCACAGATACGCAGTATTTT	CASSLAGTTDTQYF	TRBJ2-3	-	TRBV6-4	TRBD2
TGCGCCAGCAGCCAACATTCGTCGCGGGGGGTCGTTACTGAAGCTTTCTTT	CASSQHSSRGVVTEAFF	TRBJ1-1	-	TRBV4-1	-
TGTGCCAGCTCACCAGGGCGGGCAGATAATTCACCCCTCCACTTT	CASSPGRADNSPLHF	TRBJ1-6	-	TRBV18	-
TGCGCCAGCAGCTTGGTCGCCAGGCCACCCTTCACAGATACGCAGTATTTT	CASSLVARPPFTDTQYF	TRBJ2-3	-	TRBV5-1	-